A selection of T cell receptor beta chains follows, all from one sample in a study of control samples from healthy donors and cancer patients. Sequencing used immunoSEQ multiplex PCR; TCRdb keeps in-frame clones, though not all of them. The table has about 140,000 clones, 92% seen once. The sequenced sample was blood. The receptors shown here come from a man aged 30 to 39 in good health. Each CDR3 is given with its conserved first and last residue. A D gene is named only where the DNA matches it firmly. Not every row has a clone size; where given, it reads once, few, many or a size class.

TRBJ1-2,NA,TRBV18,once,TGTGCCAGCTCACCGCTACTTACAGGCTACACCTTC,CASSPLLTGYTF
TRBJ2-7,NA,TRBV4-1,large,TGCGCCAGCAGCCAAGATCTGGGTTCCGCCGAGGAGCAGTACTTC,CASSQDLGSAEEQYF
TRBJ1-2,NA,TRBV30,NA,TGTGCCTGGAGTGTACGTCGGATCGATAACTATGGCTACACCTTC,CAWSVRRIDNYGYTF
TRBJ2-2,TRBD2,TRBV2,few,TGTGCCAGCAGTCAAAGGACTAGCTACACCGGGGAGCTGTTTTTT,CASSQRTSYTGELFF
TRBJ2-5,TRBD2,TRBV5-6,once,TGTGCCAGCAGCTTAGCGGGAGTAGGGGAGACCCAGTACTTC,CASSLAGVGETQYF
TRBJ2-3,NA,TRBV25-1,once,TGTGCCAGCAGAACCTCCGGAGCAACAGATACGCAGTATTTT,CASRTSGATDTQYF
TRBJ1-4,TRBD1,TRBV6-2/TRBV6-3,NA,TGTGCCAGCAGCTTATCGGACAGGGGAGAACTGTTTTTT,CASSLSDRGELFF
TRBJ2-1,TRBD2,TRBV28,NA,TGTGCCAGCAGACTAGCGGGCACTTACAATGAGCAGTTCTTC,CASRLAGTYNEQFF
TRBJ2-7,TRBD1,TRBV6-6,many,TGTGCCAGCAGTCGAGGGACAGGGGTCGGCTCAGACGAGCAGTACTTC,CASSRGTGVGSDEQYF
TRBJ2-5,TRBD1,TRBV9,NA,TGTGCCAGCAGCGTCCGGGCCGGGACAGGGTTTGGGGACCAAGAGACCCAGTACTTC,CASSVRAGTGFGDQETQYF
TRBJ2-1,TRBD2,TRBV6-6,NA,TGTGCCAGCAGTCTTTCCAGCCGACGGACTAGCGGGAAAAGACTCTACAATGAGCAGTTCTTC,CASSLSSRRTSGKRLYNEQFF
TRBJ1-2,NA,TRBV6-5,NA,TGTGCCAGCAATGTACGGACGATGACTTATGGCTACACCTTC,CASNVRTMTYGYTF
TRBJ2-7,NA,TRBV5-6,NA,TGTGCCAGCAGCTTGGCAGTTTCCTACGAGCAGTACTTC,CASSLAVSYEQYF
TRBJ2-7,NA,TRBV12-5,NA,TGTGCTAGGCTCCGCTTATCGGGACTTCGCTCCTACGAGCAGTACTTC,CARLRLSGLRSYEQYF
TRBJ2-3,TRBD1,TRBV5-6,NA,TGTGCCAGCAGCCTAGACAGGGGGCAGGTATATACGCAGTATTTT,CASSLDRGQVYTQYF
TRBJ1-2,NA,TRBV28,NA,TGTGCCAGCAGTTTATGGGTGAGTTGCTACACCTTC,CASSLWVSCYTF
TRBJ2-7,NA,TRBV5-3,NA,TGTGCCAGAAGCTTGGCACCCTACGAGCAGTACTTC,CARSLAPYEQYF
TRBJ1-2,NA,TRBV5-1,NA,TGCGCCAGCAGCTTGGAAGGTTATGTCTACTATGGCTACACCTTC,CASSLEGYVYYGYTF